Listed below are T cell receptor beta chains from one sample, sequenced in a study of blood T cells in healthy people across ages. TCRdb reanalysed the 5' RACE reads using MiXCR and keeps one entry per CDR3 protein. Found here are over a million distinct CDR3 sequences, 40% to 45% of them singletons; the top ten hold over 3.5%. Input material: blood. The receptors shown here come from a woman between 18 and 29 years old in good health. CDR3s include the opening cysteine and the closing phenylalanine or tryptophan. Each record gives: V gene, J gene, clone size, D gene, CDR3 protein, CDR3 DNA. D genes are given only for firm matches. Clone sizes are given selectively: once, few, many, or a class where the clone is expanded.

V: TRBV4-1
J: TRBJ1-2
size: -
D: TRBD1
CDR3: CASRPRGQGVGYTF
DNA: TGCGCCAGCAGACCCCGGGGACAGGGAGTTGGCTACACCTTC

V: TRBV20-1
J: TRBJ1-1
size: few
D: -
CDR3: CSAREGKVTEAFF
DNA: TGCAGTGCTAGAGAGGGGAAGGTCACTGAAGCTTTCTTT

V: TRBV29-1
J: TRBJ2-1
size: -
D: -
CDR3: CSYGGGHNEQFF
DNA: TGCAGCTATGGAGGAGGCCACAATGAGCAGTTCTTC

V: TRBV11-3
J: TRBJ2-3
size: few
D: -
CDR3: CASSGGNTQYF
DNA: TGTGCCAGCAGCGGGGGCAATACGCAGTATTTT

V: TRBV24-1
J: TRBJ2-1
size: -
D: TRBD2
CDR3: CATRDGLAGSDNEQFF
DNA: TGTGCCACCAGAGATGGGCTAGCGGGATCCGACAATGAGCAGTTCTTC

V: TRBV18
J: TRBJ1-4
size: -
D: -
CDR3: CASTGSSNEKLFF
DNA: TGTGCCAGCACTGGATCGTCTAATGAAAAACTGTTTTTT

V: TRBV28
J: TRBJ1-5
size: -
D: -
CDR3: CASKYETGSNQPQHF
DNA: TGTGCCAGCAAGTACGAGACAGGTAGCAATCAGCCCCAGCATTTT

V: TRBV4-1
J: TRBJ1-1
size: -
D: -
CDR3: CASSQGPGATEAFF
DNA: TGCGCCAGCAGCCAAGGTCCAGGGGCCACTGAAGCTTTCTTT

V: TRBV18
J: TRBJ2-1
size: -
D: TRBD2
CDR3: CASSPSTSGRLIDEQFF
DNA: TGTGCCAGCTCACCTTCTACTAGCGGGAGATTGATCGATGAGCAGTTCTTC

V: TRBV6-5
J: TRBJ2-1
size: -
D: TRBD2
CDR3: CASSYSTDVAGVNYDEQFF
DNA: TGTGCCAGCAGTTACTCCACTGACGTAGCGGGGGTAAACTACGATGAGCAGTTCTTC

V: TRBV20-1
J: TRBJ1-6
size: few
D: -
CDR3: CSARGTVYNSPLHF
DNA: TGCAGTGCTAGGGGCACAGTATATAATTCACCCCTCCACTTT

V: TRBV11-2
J: TRBJ1-2
size: -
D: -
CDR3: CASRVGRGAKNYGYTF
DNA: TGTGCCAGCAGGGTTGGGCGGGGGGCGAAAAACTATGGCTACACCTTC

V: TRBV7-2
J: TRBJ1-2
size: -
D: -
CDR3: CASNIGGESDGYTF
DNA: TGTGCCAGCAACATAGGAGGGGAATCGGATGGCTACACCTTC

V: TRBV6-5
J: TRBJ2-1
size: -
D: TRBD1
CDR3: CASRFQGAGNEQFF
DNA: TGTGCCAGCAGATTCCAGGGGGCAGGAAATGAGCAGTTCTTC

V: TRBV4-3
J: TRBJ2-5
size: few
D: TRBD1
CDR3: CASSQDTGTAEETQYF
DNA: TGCGCCAGCAGCCAAGATACCGGGACAGCGGAAGAGACCCAGTACTTC

V: TRBV20-1
J: TRBJ2-5
size: few
D: -
CDR3: CSAAKGSMETQYF
DNA: TGCAGTGCCGCGAAAGGATCGATGGAGACCCAGTACTTC

V: TRBV7-2
J: TRBJ1-5
size: many
D: -
CDR3: CASSLGQINQPQHF
DNA: TGTGCCAGCAGTCTCGGACAGATCAATCAGCCCCAGCATTTT

V: TRBV7-2
J: TRBJ2-1
size: few
D: TRBD1
CDR3: CASSLDRGTYEQFF
DNA: TGTGCCAGCAGCCTGGACAGGGGTACCTACGAGCAGTTCTTC

V: TRBV14
J: TRBJ2-5
size: once
D: TRBD1
CDR3: CASSQDRWGLEYF
DNA: TGTGCCAGCAGCCAGGACAGGTGGGGTCTGGAGTACTTC

V: TRBV29-1
J: TRBJ2-7
size: few
D: -
CDR3: CSVAGTFAYEQYF
DNA: TGCAGCGTCGCCGGGACATTCGCCTACGAGCAGTACTTC

V: TRBV12-3/TRBV12-4
J: TRBJ1-1
size: -
D: -
CDR3: CASSFVQNTEAFF
DNA: TGTGCCAGCAGTTTCGTCCAGAACACTGAAGCTTTCTTT

V: TRBV20-1
J: TRBJ2-7
size: -
D: -
CDR3: CSARDGRNLSPNEQYF
DNA: TGCAGTGCTAGAGATGGTCGGAACCTCTCACCCAATGAGCAGTACTTC

V: TRBV11-2
J: TRBJ2-1
size: -
D: -
CDR3: CASSLDLQGGYNEQFF
DNA: TGTGCCAGCAGCTTGGATCTTCAGGGGGGGTACAATGAGCAGTTCTTC

V: TRBV10-1
J: TRBJ2-3
size: -
D: TRBD2
CDR3: CASSDRGPTSGAIDTQYF
DNA: TGCGCCAGCAGTGATAGGGGGCCTACTAGCGGGGCCATAGATACGCAGTATTTT

V: TRBV2
J: TRBJ2-7
size: -
D: TRBD2
CDR3: CASSPNGLARSSYEQYF
DNA: TGTGCCAGCAGTCCCAACGGACTAGCGCGTAGCTCCTACGAGCAGTACTTC

V: TRBV7-2
J: TRBJ1-6
size: few
D: TRBD1
CDR3: CASSLGTGVNSPLHF
DNA: TGTGCCAGCAGCTTAGGGACAGGAGTAAATTCACCCCTCCACTTT

V: TRBV5-1
J: TRBJ2-3
size: -
D: TRBD2
CDR3: CASSTLAGAGIDTQYF
DNA: TGCGCCAGCAGTACCCTAGCGGGCGCTGGAATAGATACGCAGTATTTT

V: TRBV12-1
J: TRBJ2-3
size: -
D: -
CDR3: CASSFQGNRTDTQYF
DNA: TGTGCCAGCAGCTTTCAGGGAAACCGCACAGATACGCAGTATTTT

V: TRBV27
J: TRBJ1-1
size: few
D: -
CDR3: CASSLKAPRRTEAFF
DNA: TGTGCCAGCAGTTTAAAGGCCCCCCGGAGGACTGAAGCTTTCTTT

V: TRBV29-1
J: TRBJ2-1
size: -
D: -
CDR3: CSVVWGPNYNEQFF
DNA: TGCAGCGTTGTATGGGGGCCAAACTACAATGAGCAGTTCTTC

V: TRBV20-1
J: TRBJ1-1
size: few
D: TRBD1
CDR3: CSAQGEDRGWAFF
DNA: TGCAGTGCCCAAGGCGAGGACAGGGGGTGGGCTTTCTTT

V: TRBV20-1
J: TRBJ2-1
size: -
D: TRBD2
CDR3: CSARAPGLVGDEQFF
DNA: TGCAGTGCTAGAGCCCCCGGACTAGTAGGCGATGAGCAGTTCTTC

V: TRBV6-5
J: TRBJ1-6
size: -
D: -
CDR3: CASRNRELPFGPLHF
DNA: TGTGCCAGCAGAAACCGGGAGCTTCCTTTTGGACCCCTCCACTTT

V: TRBV6-6
J: TRBJ2-3
size: -
D: -
CDR3: CASIEPGQRQYF
DNA: TGTGCCAGCATTGAGCCAGGCCAGAGGCAGTATTTT

V: TRBV14
J: TRBJ2-5
size: -
D: -
CDR3: CASSQEITRVETQYF
DNA: TGTGCCAGCAGCCAAGAAATCACCAGGGTGGAGACCCAGTACTTC

V: TRBV2
J: TRBJ2-5
size: -
D: TRBD1
CDR3: CASRAATGGQETQYF
DNA: TGTGCCAGCAGAGCAGCGACAGGGGGACAAGAGACCCAGTACTTC

V: TRBV2
J: TRBJ2-3
size: few
D: -
CDR3: CASRSDFSTDTQYF
DNA: TGTGCCAGCAGATCGGACTTTAGCACAGATACGCAGTATTTT